This T cell receptor beta chain was captured by sequencing in a study of blood T cells in healthy people across ages. General study points: The study could not conclusively compare naive and antigen-experienced cells, given its unsorted PBMCs.

This clonotype was counted at least ten times. The antigen is undetermined. Total RNA was extracted at no less than 5 micrograms per sample. The CDR3 sequence is 17 residues long. V trimming: 8 bases; J trimming: 6 bases; junction bases outside the gene matches: 20. The authors ran a second PCR of 7 to 11 cycles using a sample-barcoded 5' primer and a J-beta primer mix. A template-switch adaptor that had 12 random nucleotides put a tag on each cDNA molecule. TCRdb called the 5' RACE reads again in MiXCR, with one record for every CDR3 protein. The data show 870,000 or so distinct CDR3 sequences, more than 25% seen once.

The receptor was isolated from a woman aged 80 or over in good health. The rearrangement links TRBV12-3 or TRBV12-4 to TRBJ2-5; 8 positions agree with TRBD1. The source material was blood. The CDR3 sequence: CASSSRLRGPRTKTQYF. The CDR3 nucleotides are TGTGCCAGCTCCAGCCGTCTCAGGGGGCCTCGGACAAAGACCCAGTACTTC.